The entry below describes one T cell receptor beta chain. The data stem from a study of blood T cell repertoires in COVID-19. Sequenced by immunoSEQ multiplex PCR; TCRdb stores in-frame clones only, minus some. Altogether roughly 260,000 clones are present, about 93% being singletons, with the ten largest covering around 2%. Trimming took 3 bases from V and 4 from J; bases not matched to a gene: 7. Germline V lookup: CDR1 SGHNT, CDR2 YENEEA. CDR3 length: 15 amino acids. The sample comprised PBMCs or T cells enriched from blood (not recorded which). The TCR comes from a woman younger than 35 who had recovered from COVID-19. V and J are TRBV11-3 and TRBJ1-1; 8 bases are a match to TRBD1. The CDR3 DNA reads TGTGCCAGCAGCTTGAACGGACAGGGAGGCACTGAAGCTTTCTTT. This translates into CASSLNGQGGTEAFF. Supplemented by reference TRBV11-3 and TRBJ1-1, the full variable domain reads EAGVVQSPRYKIIEKKQPVAFWCNPISGHNTLYWYLQNLGQGPELLIRYENEEAVDDSQLPKDRFSAERLKGVDSTLKIQPAELGDSAVYLCASSLNGQGGTEAFFGQGTRLTVV.